Reported below is one T cell receptor beta chain. Deletions cut 4 bases from V and 1 base from J, with 10 bases between. CDR1 and CDR2 (germline): MGHRA, YSYEKL. CDR3 size: 14 residues. This entry is derived from a study of blood T cell repertoires in COVID-19. Study context: PBMCs, B-cell-depleted T cells, or T cells were the source of the cDNA or gDNA that made up the material.

As handled by the study authors: Estimation of nucleated cell counts was performed using reference gene primer amplification. Measured with immunoSEQ multiplex PCR; TCRdb has only the in-frame clones, and not every one. D and trimming were read from the DNA, whereas the V and J calls and clone size are those reported in that table. Among some 300,000 clones listed, about 91% were seen once. Sample: peripheral blood. This receptor was identified in a woman aged 30 to 39 who had recovered from COVID-19. The J gene is TRBJ2-5, the V gene TRBV4-1; D gene uncertain. The CDR3, as DNA: TGCGCCAGCAGCCTGAGCCGCTTCCAAGAGACCCAGTACTTC. This sequence encodes CASSLSRFQETQYF.